The 26 T cell receptor beta chains below were found in one sample sequenced in a study of regulatory T cells in long-lasting Graves disease. HTBI primers from iRepertoire and Arm-PCR of CDR3 regions yielded the TCR beta libraries. TCRdb re-analysed the multiplex PCR reads in MiXCR, keeping a single row per CDR3 protein. This sample carries about 400,000 distinct CDR3 sequences, around a sixth of them seen once, and the ten largest clones take about 20%. Time point in this sample: newly diagnosed GD, antithyroid drugs for less than 3 months. The TCR library was prepared using RNA isolated from PBMCs. The sample consisted of peripheral blood mononuclear cells (PBMCs), taken at new diagnosis, from a patient treated with antithyroid drugs. Receptor source: a female donor with Graves disease.

The table lists this clonotype with many counts. J is TRBJ2-5 and V is TRBV29-1; TRBD2 aligns across 10 bases. Germline CDR1 and CDR2: SQVTM and ANQGSEA. This CDR3 contains 14 residues. V gave up 5 bases and J gave up 0 bases; unmatched junction bases: 3. The CDR3 DNA reads TGCAGCGTTCCTACTAGCGGGAACCAAGAGACCCAGTACTTC. The encoded protein is CSVPTSGNQETQYF.

By sample share, this clonotype is medium-sized (0.01 to 0.1%). The rearrangement links TRBV5-1 to TRBJ1-1; tentative D call: TRBD1 (5 bases). With 0 bases removed from V and 8 bases from J, the gap between germline ends came to 11 bases. Germline V lookup: CDR1 SGHRS, CDR2 YFSETQ. CDR3 length equals 13 residues. CDR3 residues: CASSLGWGGEAFF. CDR3 sequence (DNA): TGCGCCAGCAGCTTGGGTTGGGGGGGGGAAGCTTTCTTT.

The chain links TRBV12-3 or TRBV12-4 to TRBJ2-2; 7 nucleotides align to TRBD2. The ends lost 5 bases at V and 1 base at J; junction bases unmatched: 7. CDR3 length: 16 residues. The CDR3 nucleotides are TGTGCCAGCAGTCCCCCACGGGGGGTGAACACCGGGGAGCTGTTTTTT. Encoded protein: CASSPPRGVNTGELFF.

This sequence joins TRBV7-9 and TRBJ1-2; 8 nucleotides line up with TRBD1. In germline, CDR1 is SEHNR, CDR2 FQNEAQ (reference sequence). V gave up 2 bases and J gave up 4 bases; unmatched junction bases: 3. The CDR3 consists of 14 residues. CDR3 protein: CASSLQGASYGYTF. DNA for the CDR3: TGTGCCAGCAGCTTACAGGGGGCTAGCTATGGCTACACCTTC.

The V call is TRBV12-3 or TRBV12-4, the J call TRBJ2-7, with D perhaps given as TRBD1 or TRBD2 (5 bases each). The V and J ends lost 3 bases and 2 bases respectively, with 8 bases between them. This CDR3 region has 13 residues. The DNA for the CDR3 is TGTGCCAGCAGTTTGGGGGTACCCTACGAGCAGTACTTC. Encoded protein: CASSLGVPYEQYF.

The V gene is TRBV20-1, the J gene TRBJ1-1; perhaps TRBD1 as D (5 bases). V was cut by 0 bases and J by 4 bases, with 12 bases left in between. This CDR3 comprises 14 residues. Germline CDR1 DFQATT, CDR2 SNEGSKA (reference sequence). The CDR3 loop is CSARDPRQFTEAFF. The CDR3 DNA follows: TGCAGTGCTAGAGATCCGAGACAGTTCACTGAAGCTTTCTTT.

V usage is TRBV7-3 and J usage is TRBJ2-1; possibly TRBD2 for D (5 bases). CDR1 and CDR2 from the germline V gene are SGHTA and FQGTGA. V shed 4 bases and J shed 7 bases, with 14 bases lying between them. CDR3 size: 14 residues. In DNA, the CDR3 is TGTGCCAGCAGCTCCGAGGAGAGCGGTAATGAGCAGTTCTTC. Translating gives CASSSEESGNEQFF.

This clonotype was recorded many times. The chain combines TRBV28 with TRBJ2-1; D is perhaps TRBD2 (5 bases). Deletions cut 1 base from V and 12 bases from J, with 7 bases between. In germline, CDR1 is MDHEN, CDR2 SYDVKM. CDR3 size: 11 residues. In DNA form, the CDR3 reads TGTGCCAGCAGTTTATCCAGCGGGCAGTTCTTC. It is translated as CASSLSSGQFF.

This clonotype came up a few times. A much more abundant neighbour one base away suggests this may be a read error. The chain has TRBV12-3 or TRBV12-4 and TRBJ2-1; the D is unclear. This CDR3 has 16 residues. The V end was cut by 5 bases, the J end by 7 bases, with 21 bases between. The chain's CDR3 is CASSPLEGRVRNEQFF. As DNA, the CDR3 is TGTGCCAGCAGTCCACTGGAAGGACGGGTTAGGAATGAGCAGTTCTTC.

At least ten counts were recorded for this clonotype. The CDR3 sequence: CASSPQTQRDTGELFF. The CDR3 DNA follows: TGCGCCAGCAGCCCACAAACCCAGCGGGACACCGGGGAGCTGTTTTTT. The J gene is TRBJ2-2, the V gene TRBV5-1; weak D call: TRBD2 (6 bases). The CDR3 totals 16 residues. Trimming stripped 4 bases from V and 3 bases from J, with 16 bases between. The germline V gene has CDR1 SGHRS and CDR2 YFSETQ.

The table lists this clonotype with many counts. The chain links TRBV2 to TRBJ1-6, with a weak D call TRBD1 (6 bases). The V gene's germline CDR1 is SNHLY and CDR2 FYNNEI. Trimming left V 4 bases short and J 2 bases short, with 15 bases between. This CDR3 has 17 residues. CDR3 region: CASSVTGTRTYNSPLHF. The CDR3, as DNA: TGTGCCAGCAGTGTTACCGGGACAAGAACCTATAATTCACCCCTCCACTTT.

This chain's CDR3 is CASRTSGSYGGELFF. The CDR3 DNA reads as TGTGCCAGCAGGACCAGCGGGAGTTATGGCGGGGAGCTGTTTTTT. The V and J genes are TRBV6-1 and TRBJ2-2; 8 bases line up with TRBD2. The CDR3 consists of 15 residues. Trimming at V came to 6 bases and at J to 7 bases, leaving 10 bases not matched to a gene. Germline V gene data show CDR1 as MNHNS and CDR2 as SASEGT.

This clonotype appeared many times. This chain connects TRBV5-1 to TRBJ2-5; unclear D gene. The CDR3 length is 12 residues. V lost 4 bases and J lost 1, with 5 bases in between. Germline lookup yields CDR1 SGHRS and CDR2 YFSETQ. The DNA for the CDR3 is TGCGCCAGCAGCCCCACCCAAGAGACCCAGTACTTC. Encoded protein: CASSPTQETQYF. Complete variable domain (other parts from reference TRBV5-1 and TRBJ2-5): KAGVTQTPRYLIKTRGQQVTLSCSPISGHRSVSWYQQTPGQGLQFLFEYFSETQRNKGNFPGRFSGRQFSNSRSEMNVSTLELGDSALYLCASSPTQETQYFGPGTRLLVL.

Remarks on this clonotype: One end of the junction does not line up with germline, which may come from a read error. The rearrangement joins TRBV7-3 to TRBJ2-3; D ambiguous. Germline-derived CDR1 and CDR2 are SGHTA and FQGTGA. The CDR3 has 12 residues. The CDR3 region is CANSLGTDTQYF. DNA for the CDR3: TGTGCCAACAGCTTAGGCACAGATACGCAGTATTTT.

The V and J genes are TRBV4-1 and TRBJ1-1, with TRBD1 identical over 8 bases. V was clipped by 3 bases and J by 0 bases; unmatched bases: 3. The CDR3 is made up of 15 amino acids. Germline CDR1 reads MGHRA; CDR2 reads YSYEKL. The CDR3 DNA reads as TGCGCCAGCAGCCAGGACAGGGTCATGAACACTGAAGCTTTCTTT. This sequence encodes CASSQDRVMNTEAFF.

This clonotype occurred many times. The chain is built from TRBV12-5 and TRBJ1-1, with D possibly matching TRBD1 (6 bases). Per germline, CDR1 LGHNT and CDR2 FRNRAP. The CDR3 loop spans 15 amino acids. Trimming removed 5 bases at V and 2 bases at J, with 15 bases between. The CDR3 spells CASGTHQGTNTEAFF. CDR3 coding DNA: TGTGCTAGTGGTACCCATCAGGGGACCAACACTGAAGCTTTCTTT.

The rearrangement uses TRBV7-2 and TRBJ2-3; 10 positions match TRBD2. Germline CDR1 reads SGHTA; CDR2 reads FQGNSA. CDR3 length: 16 residues. The junction had 6 bases not matched to a gene; V was cut back by 4 bases and J by 2 bases. CDR3 residues: CASSSLLAGHTDTQYF. The CDR3, as DNA: TGTGCCAGCAGCTCACTACTAGCGGGGCACACAGATACGCAGTATTTT.

In its sample, this clonotype was seen many times. The chain is built from TRBV7-9 and TRBJ2-3; 8 bases align to TRBD2. The CDR3 loop spans 19 amino acids. V shed 5 bases and J 2 bases; nucleotides not matched to a gene: 18. Looked up from germline, CDR1 is SEHNR and CDR2 is FQNEAQ (reference sequence). CDR3: CASSRRGGLVPVYTDTQYF. The CDR3 DNA reads as TGTGCCAGCAGCCGCCGCGGGGGACTAGTACCGGTTTACACAGATACGCAGTATTTT.

The sample holds many counts of this clonotype. The chain uses TRBV19 and TRBJ1-1; tentatively, D is TRBD1 (6 bases). The CDR3 sequence is 17 residues long. V lost 4 bases and J lost 3, with 21 bases in between. CDR1 is LNHDA, CDR2 SQIVND, per germline (reference sequence). The DNA of the CDR3 is TGTGCCAGTAGTACTAGGACAGACCTCCATGTTTACACTGAAGCTTTCTTT. This encodes CASSTRTDLHVYTEAFF.

This clonotype was seen ten or more times. The chain couples TRBV7-9 to TRBJ1-1; 8 bases are shared with TRBD1. V gave up 5 bases and J gave up 0 bases; unmatched junction bases: 17. Germline assignment: CDR1 SEHNR and CDR2 FQNEAQ (reference sequence). The CDR3 contains 19 residues. The CDR3 DNA reads as TGTGCCAGCAGCCAACCCCCCATCGGACAGGGCAGGATGAACACTGAAGCTTTCTTT. This translates into CASSQPPIGQGRMNTEAFF.

This clonotype was counted many times. CDR3 DNA: TGTGCCAGCAGTGCCCACAGGGGGTATGGCTACACCTTC. This sequence encodes CASSAHRGYGYTF. V and J are TRBV28 and TRBJ1-2; TRBD1 aligns across 8 bases. Germline V lookup: CDR1 MDHEN, CDR2 SYDVKM. The CDR3 runs to 13 residues. V gave up 5 bases and J gave up 5 bases; unmatched junction bases: 4.

This clonotype was observed at least ten times. The V and J genes are TRBV3-1 and TRBJ2-2; 9 positions match TRBD1. Unmatched junction bases numbered 7, after V lost 3 bases and J lost 5 bases. Germline V CDR1 and CDR2: LGHDT, YNNKEL (reference sequence). The CDR3 is 16 amino acids. The CDR3: CASSHPGQGLTGELFF. DNA of the CDR3: TGTGCCAGCAGCCACCCCGGACAGGGGCTAACCGGGGAGCTGTTTTTT.

This clonotype was seen at least ten times. The gene calls are TRBV27 and TRBJ2-3; D gene ambiguous. The V and J ends lost 5 bases and 5 bases respectively, with 14 bases between them. The CDR3 loop spans 14 amino acids. Germline V gene lookup returns CDR1 MNHEY and CDR2 SMNVEV (reference sequence). In DNA form, the CDR3 reads TGTGCCAGCAGTCCTACGCGAGTTGAAGATACGCAGTATTTT. It yields the protein CASSPTRVEDTQYF.

In this sample, this clonotype turned up a few times. The J gene is TRBJ2-1, the V gene TRBV12-5; the D is unclear. Trimming took 2 bases from V and 10 from J, leaving 6 bases between them. Germline lookup yields CDR1 LGHNT and CDR2 FRNRAP. The CDR3 length is 11 residues. This CDR3 is CASGLTPEQFF. The CDR3 DNA reads TGTGCTAGTGGTTTGACCCCAGAGCAGTTCTTC.

This clonotype was seen once. The chain couples TRBV14 to TRBJ2-7, with 8 bases matching TRBD2. V shed 4 bases and J 0 bases; nucleotides not matched to a gene: 5. This CDR3 has 15 amino acids. The germline CDR1 and CDR2 sequences are SGHDN and FVKESK. The CDR3 protein is CASSLTSGLSYEQYF. The CDR3 DNA follows: TGTGCCAGCAGCCTTACTAGCGGTCTCTCCTACGAGCAGTACTTC.

In this sample, this clonotype turned up many times. This chain connects TRBV6-1 to TRBJ2-7; TRBD1 might be the D (5 bases). Germline-derived CDR1 and CDR2 are MNHNS and SASEGT. The CDR3 is 15 residues long. Trimming stripped 3 bases from V and 4 bases from J, with 16 bases between. The CDR3 loop is CASSDLPAGRYEQYF. DNA for the CDR3: TGTGCCAGCAGTGACCTTCCGGCAGGGCGGTACGAGCAGTACTTC.